The sequence of this T cell receptor beta chain was determined in a study of T cells in Graves' hyperthyroidism and ophthalmopathy. The CDR3 consists of 17 residues. The V gene end was trimmed by 5 bases and the J gene end by 0 bases; junction bases not matched to a gene: 10. CDR1 and CDR2 (germline): SGHTA, FQGNSA. Findings and caveats of the study: Ophthalmopathy cases were set apart from stable hyperthyroidism by a 13 V-J model.

Researchers took RNA transcripts and amplified the TCR beta CDR3 regions from them. In the first-round RT-PCR of the TCR CDR3, the HTBI primer set was used. Via MiXCR, TCRdb re-called the multiplex PCR reads, giving one row per CDR3 protein. The table has a few hundred thousand distinct CDR3 sequences, approximately 17% seen once. This clonotype was observed at least ten times. Antigen unknown. The V gene is TRBV7-2, the J gene TRBJ2-3; TRBD2 matches at 8 bases. The sample comprised blood. The source is a man younger than 35 with Graves' ophthalmopathy. CDR3 nucleotide sequence: TGTGCCAGCAGCCACCCTCGGGGCGGGGGGAGCACAGATACGCAGTATTTT. Encoded protein: CASSHPRGGGSTDTQYF. The whole variable domain, filled in from reference TRBV7-2 and TRBJ2-3, reads GAGVSQSPSNKVTEKGKDVELRCDPISGHTALYWYRQSLGQGLEFLIYFQGNSAPDKSGLPSDRFSAERTGGSVSTLTIQRTQQEDSAVYLCASSHPRGGGSTDTQYFGPGTRLTVL.